Listed here are 19 T cell receptor beta chains from one sample, sequenced in a study of blood T cells in healthy people across ages. PCR was performed a second time for about 7 to 11 cycles using a sample-barcoded 5' primer and a J-beta primer mix. TCRdb passed the 5' RACE reads through MiXCR, listing each CDR3 protein once. The repertoire holds approximately 800,000 distinct CDR3 sequences, with 20% to 30% as singletons. The same data also contributed to another study, on T cells of mothers and their children.

The sample comprised blood. The receptors were gathered from a boy under 18 in good health.

This clonotype was observed a handful of times. A much larger clone lies one base from this, so it may be a read error. CDR3 nucleotide sequence: TGTGCCAGCAGTTTATGGGGGACCCAGTACTTC. It is translated as CASSLWGTQYF. The rearrangement uses TRBV12-3 or TRBV12-4 and TRBJ2-5; D remains ambiguous. Deletions cut 2 bases from V and 7 bases from J, with 5 bases between. There are 11 residues in the CDR3.

The chain links TRBV2 to TRBJ2-5; the D gene is possibly TRBD1 (6 bases). Per the germline V gene, CDR1 is SNHLY and CDR2 is FYNNEI. The CDR3 loop spans 14 amino acids. V lost 5 bases, J lost 9 bases, and 19 bases lay in between. Here the CDR3 reads CASSPGQSRPPQYF. CDR3 DNA: TGTGCCAGCAGTCCGGGACAATCTCGCCCCCCCCAGTACTTC.

The chain links TRBV3-1 to TRBJ2-5; 7 bases map to TRBD2. Gene TRBJ2-1 matches the end of the DNA better, so the J call may be wrong. The CDR3 runs to 11 residues. Looked up from germline, CDR1 is LGHDT and CDR2 is YNNKEL (reference sequence). The CDR3 DNA reads TGTGCCAGCAGCCAAAGGGAGGGGCAGTTCTTC. This sequence encodes CASSQREGQFF.

CDR3 region: CSVAPTGDGYTF. In DNA form, the CDR3 reads TGCAGCGTCGCCCCGACAGGGGACGGCTACACCTTC. The V and J genes are TRBV29-1 and TRBJ1-2, with 8 bases identical to TRBD1. The CDR3 contains 12 residues. Germline trimming cut 6 bases from V and 8 bases from J; bases unmatched to any gene: 8. Per the germline V gene, CDR1 is SQVTM and CDR2 is ANQGSEA.

A word on this clonotype: One junction end does not reproduce the germline sequence, and a read error may be involved. V usage is TRBV29-1 and J usage is TRBJ1-2; no clear D gene. Germline assignment: CDR1 SQVTM and CDR2 ANQGSEA. The CDR3 spans 14 residues. The CDR3 DNA is TGCAGCGTTGTTGAAAGATCGACGTTCTATGCCTACACCTTC. Its protein is CSVVERSTFYAYTF.

This clonotype was found a few times. The CDR3: CASSRGTNLNEQFF. CDR3 nucleotides: TGTGCCAGCAGCCGGGGGACTAACCTCAATGAGCAGTTCTTC. The rearrangement joins TRBV3-1 to TRBJ2-1, with 7 bases lining up with TRBD2. The CDR3 is made up of 14 amino acids. Unmatched junction bases numbered 6, after V lost 4 bases and J lost 6 bases. Germline V gene lookup returns CDR1 LGHDT and CDR2 YNNKEL (reference sequence).

The chain has TRBV12-3 or TRBV12-4 and TRBJ2-5, with D possibly being TRBD2 (5 bases). Trimming took 5 bases from V and 5 from J, leaving 15 bases between them. The CDR3 is 14 amino acids. The chain's CDR3 is CASSRADPGETQYF. Written as DNA, the CDR3 is TGTGCCAGCAGTCGAGCGGACCCCGGTGAGACCCAGTACTTC.

The chain carries TRBV25-1 and TRBJ2-6; D is possibly TRBD1 (5 bases). Looked up from germline, CDR1 is MGHDK and CDR2 is SYGVNS. The V and J ends lost 8 bases and 2 bases respectively, with 13 bases between them. The length of the CDR3 is 15 residues. CDR3 in DNA: TGTGCCAGCGGTCACGCAGGGACTGGGGCCAACGTCCTGACTTTC. It codes for CASGHAGTGANVLTF.

The chain combines TRBV12-3 or TRBV12-4 with TRBJ2-7; D not certain. The CDR3 runs 12 residues. V was cut by 10 bases and J by 3 bases, with 13 bases left in between. The CDR3 DNA reads TGTGCCATCCGAAGAGGTCGCTACGAGCAGTACTTC. Amino acids: CAIRRGRYEQYF.

Comment on this clonotype: This sequence may be a read error, since a much larger clone differs from it by one base. The V gene is TRBV12-3 or TRBV12-4, the J gene TRBJ2-7; D assignment may be TRBD1 or TRBD2 (6 bases each). V lost 6 bases to trimming and J lost 2 bases, with 17 bases between them. There are 15 residues in the CDR3. Here the CDR3 reads CASSETAEGAYEQYF. CDR3 coding DNA: TGTGCCAGCAGCGAGACCGCGGAGGGGGCCTACGAGCAGTACTTC.

This clonotype was counted only a few times. As DNA, the CDR3 is TGTGCCAGCGGCACCGGGGCGTCTTCCTACGAGCAGTACTTC. This sequence encodes CASGTGASSYEQYF. J is TRBJ2-5 and V is TRBV28, with D perhaps assigned TRBD1 or TRBD2 (5 bases each). The end of the DNA is better explained by TRBJ2-7, so the J call may be wrong. The CDR3 is 14 residues long. Looked up from germline, CDR1 is MDHEN and CDR2 is SYDVKM.

The chain combines TRBV12-3 or TRBV12-4 with TRBJ2-6; 8 nucleotides match TRBD1. With 7 bases clipped from V and 1 base from J, the junction kept 15 bases outside the gene matches. CDR3 length: 19 amino acids. The CDR3 is CASTPNIGQGLSGANVLTF. CDR3 DNA sequence: TGTGCCAGCACTCCCAATATCGGACAGGGATTGTCTGGGGCCAACGTCCTGACTTTC.

CDR3 in DNA: TGCGCCAGTAGCGGCAGACAGAACCAAGAGACCCAGTACTTC. Translating it yields CASSGRQNQETQYF. The gene calls are TRBV5-1 and TRBJ2-5; D might be TRBD2 (6 bases). The V end was cut by 8 bases, the J end by 0 bases, with 14 bases between. There are 14 residues in the CDR3. CDR1 and CDR2 from the germline V gene are SGHRS and YFSETQ.

V usage is TRBV12-3 or TRBV12-4 and J usage is TRBJ2-1, with TRBD2 matching over 9 bases. CDR3 size: 15 residues. The J segment lost 8 bases and the V segment lost 6 bases, leaving 11 bases of the junction unmatched. The DNA for the CDR3 is TGTGCCAGCAGGCCCCCCAGCGGGGGGTACGATGAGCAGTTCTTC. Amino acid sequence: CASRPPSGGYDEQFF.

This clonotype has more than one count but fewer than ten. The gene calls are TRBV9 and TRBJ2-5; a weak D match, TRBD2 (5 bases). Trimming took off 0 bases at V and 4 bases at J, with 13 bases between the two ends. This CDR3 has 15 residues. Germline V CDR1 and CDR2: SGDLS, YYNGEE. For the CDR3, the DNA is TGTGCCAGCAGCGTAGGGGTCAGCGGATCAGAGACCCAGTACTTC. This sequence encodes CASSVGVSGSETQYF. Full variable domain (missing parts from reference TRBV9 and TRBJ2-5): DSGVTQTPKHLITATGQRVTLRCSPRSGDLSVYWYQQSLDQGLQFLIQYYNGEERAKGNILERFSAQQFPDLHSELNLSSLELGDSALYFCASSVGVSGSETQYFGPGTRLLVL.

This clonotype was recorded a few times. One end of the junction fails to match germline, which may point to a read error. The J gene is TRBJ2-7, the V gene TRBV12-3 or TRBV12-4; D uncertain. The CDR3 contains 11 residues. The chain's CDR3 is CASSLGYGQYF. DNA for the CDR3: TGTGCCAGCAGTTTAGGCTACGGGCAGTACTTC.

The genes are TRBV7-9 and TRBJ2-5, with a tentative D call TRBD1 (6 bases). The CDR3 has 13 residues. The germline V gene encodes CDR1 SEHNR and CDR2 FQNEAQ (reference sequence). With 5 bases removed from V and 6 bases from J, the gap between germline ends came to 13 bases. The CDR3 loop reads CASSPWDTKTQYF. The CDR3 region has the DNA TGTGCCAGCAGCCCCTGGGACACGAAGACCCAGTACTTC. The entire variable domain, with the rest obtained from reference TRBV7-9 and TRBJ2-5, is as follows: DTGVSQNPRHKITKRGQNVTFRCDPISEHNRLYWYRQTLGQGPEFLTYFQNEAQLEKSRLLSDRFSAERPKGSFSTLEIQRTEQGDSAMYLCASSPWDTKTQYFGPGTRLLVL.

This clonotype was seen a handful of times. J is TRBJ1-2 and V is TRBV12-3 or TRBV12-4; maybe TRBD1 (5 bases). V lost 3 bases, J lost 4 bases, and 15 bases lay in between. This CDR3 spans 15 amino acids. This CDR3 reads CASSFERGGTYGYTF. The CDR3 DNA sequence: TGTGCCAGCAGTTTTGAGCGTGGGGGGACCTATGGCTACACCTTC.

This clonotype turned up a few times. The rearrangement uses TRBV7-9 and TRBJ2-5, with TRBD2 matching over 12 bases. CDR1 and CDR2 (germline): SEHNR, FQNEAQ (reference sequence). There are 17 residues in the CDR3. V shed 6 bases and J 1 base; nucleotides not matched to a gene: 9. DNA of the CDR3: TGTGCCAGCAGTTCGCTTCGGACTAGCGGGGCCCAAGAGACCCAGTACTTC. It is translated as CASSSLRTSGAQETQYF.